This TCR beta chain comes out of a study of cytomegalovirus exposure and HLA in healthy donors. Study-wide results and caveats: Roughly uniform depth of sequencing across donors was assumed in presence/absence analyses.

13 Jbeta primers and 60 Vbeta primers were used for the PCR. Produced via immunoSEQ multiplex PCR; TCRdb's table is partial and in-frame only. The profile shows roughly 78,000 clones, about 60% of them singletons. On this clone: Its specificity is not known.

This sequence originates from a man younger than 45 in good health and CMV-seropositive. The sequenced sample consisted of PBMCs.

The CDR3 nucleotides read TGTGCCAGCAGTGTATACCCGAGCGAGGGGGGGGAAGGCTACGAGCAGTACTTC. Amino acid sequence: CASSVYPSEGGEGYEQYF. This chain uses TRBV6-1 with TRBJ2-7, with D possibly matching TRBD2 (7 bases). V was cut by 4 bases and J by 3 bases, with 25 bases left in between. Germline assignment: CDR1 MNHNS and CDR2 SASEGT. The CDR3 covers 18 residues.